What follows are 16 T cell receptor beta chains derived from one specimen sequenced in a study of identical twins. MiXCR, applied by TCRdb to the 5' RACE reads, yields one record per CDR3 protein. The sample lists 600,000 to 850,000 distinct CDR3 sequences; around a sixth were seen once. Separately, the same data were catalogued under a study of T cells expressing NK-cell markers.

Sequences were obtained from PBMCs. These receptors were collected from a woman aged 18-29 years in good health.

This clonotype came up many times. CDR3 protein: CASNGGSTDTQYF. In DNA, the CDR3 is TGCGCCAGCAACGGGGGGAGCACAGATACGCAGTATTTT. The chain uses TRBV5-1 and TRBJ2-3, with 7 positions matching TRBD2. The V gene's germline CDR1 is SGHRS and CDR2 YFSETQ. Losses at the gene ends were 6 bases for V and 0 bases for J; bases not matched to a gene: 1. The CDR3 is 13 amino acids.

Regarding this clonotype: An end of the junction does not agree with germline; a read error may underlie this. This chain links TRBV20-1 with TRBJ1-1; no clear D. This CDR3 comprises 10 residues. Germline CDR1 is DFQATT and CDR2 is SNEGSKA (reference sequence). The CDR3 DNA sequence: TGCAGTGCTTTCAAGATTGAAGTTTTCTTT. It is translated as CSAFKIEVFF.

CDR3 sequence: CASSGTSGRVEQFF. Here the CDR3 DNA reads TGTGCCAGCAGTGGGACTAGCGGGAGGGTTGAGCAGTTCTTC. This chain uses TRBV6-1 with TRBJ2-1; 15 nucleotides align to TRBD2. CDR1 is MNHNS and CDR2 is SASEGT in the germline V gene. The CDR3 totals 14 residues. The V and J ends lost 4 bases and 9 bases, in that order; junction bases with no gene match: 1.

The sample holds a few counts of this clonotype. One junction end disagrees with the germline gene, perhaps due to a read error. V gene TRBV12-3 or TRBV12-4 combines with J gene TRBJ2-4, with 7 positions matching TRBD2. The CDR3 is 14 amino acids. The CDR3 DNA sequence: TGTGCCAGCAGTGCTACAGTCCGGGGGGAAGGGAGGGACTTC. This sequence encodes CASSATVRGEGRDF.

J is TRBJ2-3 and V is TRBV6-1, with 11 bases that match TRBD2. Per germline, CDR1 MNHNS and CDR2 SASEGT. The ends lost 7 bases at V and 7 bases at J; junction bases unmatched: 7. This CDR3 contains 14 residues. CDR3: CASKVAGGPYTQYF. The CDR3 bases are TGTGCCAGCAAGGTAGCGGGAGGGCCTTATACGCAGTATTTT.

This chain links TRBV6-5 with TRBJ2-1, with 12 bases identical to TRBD2. The germline CDR1 and CDR2 sequences are MNHEY and SVGAGI. The length of the CDR3 is 19 residues. V lost 4 bases to trimming and J lost 4 bases; unmatched junction nucleotides: 14. The DNA for the CDR3 is TGTGCCAGCAGTTCACTAGCGGGAGGTGCGGGGGGGGGTTACAATGAGCAGTTCTTC. Its protein product is CASSSLAGGAGGGYNEQFF.

The CDR3 reads CAWSVLHRKYNEQFF. CDR3 nucleotides: TGTGCCTGGAGTGTACTCCACAGGAAATACAATGAGCAGTTCTTC. The gene calls are TRBV30 and TRBJ2-1; D is possibly TRBD1 (5 bases). Germline lookup yields CDR1 GTSNPN and CDR2 SVGIG (reference sequence). This CDR3 contains 15 residues. Trimming took off 0 bases at V and 4 bases at J, with 13 bases between the two ends.

The CDR3 reads CASVRGYNEQFF. The CDR3 DNA is TGTGCCAGCGTTCGTGGATACAATGAGCAGTTCTTC. The V and J genes are TRBV6-2 or TRBV6-3 and TRBJ2-1; D unresolved. This CDR3 has 12 amino acids. Trimming shortened V by 8 bases and J by 4 bases, and 9 bases separated the two germline ends. Germline loops: CDR1 MNHEY, CDR2 SVGEGT.

This chain uses TRBV20-1 with TRBJ1-5; D ambiguous. Looked up from germline, CDR1 is DFQATT and CDR2 is SNEGSKA (reference sequence). Trimming left V 3 bases short and J 9 bases short, with 12 bases between. The CDR3 runs to 12 residues. CDR3 residues: CSAREGPGPQHF. The CDR3 DNA reads as TGCAGTGCTAGGGAGGGTCCGGGGCCCCAGCATTTT.

This rearrangement joins TRBV10-2 to TRBJ2-3; 9 bases fit TRBD2. V was clipped by 6 bases and J by 7 bases; unmatched bases: 14. From germline, CDR1 is WSHSY and CDR2 SAAADI. The CDR3 is 16 residues long. CDR3 region: CASSDRVASGTYTQYF. Written as DNA, the CDR3 is TGCGCCAGCAGCGATCGGGTGGCTAGCGGGACATATACGCAGTATTTT.

A few counts support this clonotype. V is TRBV6-5 and J is TRBJ2-3; TRBD1 agrees at 10 bases. CDR3 size: 17 residues. V lost 4 bases, J lost 2 bases, and 9 bases stayed unmatched. The V gene's germline CDR1 is MNHEY and CDR2 SVGAGI. The CDR3 nucleotides are TGTGCCAGCAGTTCGCAAAAGGGACAGGGGACCACAGATACGCAGTATTTT. It specifies CASSSQKGQGTTDTQYF.

V gene TRBV6-2 or TRBV6-3 combines with J gene TRBJ2-7, with 7 bases that match TRBD2. V shed 5 bases and J 0 bases; nucleotides not matched to a gene: 1. There are 13 residues in the CDR3. Germline V gives CDR1 MNHEY, CDR2 SVGEGT. The CDR3 DNA sequence: TGTGCCAGCAGTAAGCGGGGCTCCTACGAGCAGTACTTC. Amino acid sequence: CASSKRGSYEQYF.

The rearrangement links TRBV5-1 to TRBJ2-7, with 13 bases fitting TRBD2. CDR3 size: 16 residues. From germline, CDR1 is SGHRS and CDR2 YFSETQ. The junction had 9 bases not matched to a gene; V was cut back by 3 bases and J by 6 bases. In DNA form, the CDR3 reads TGCGCCAGCAGCTCCGGACTAGCGGGGGTGGGGCCCGAGCAGTACTTC. Its protein product is CASSSGLAGVGPEQYF.

J is TRBJ2-1 and V is TRBV14; 7 nucleotides align to TRBD2. After removal of 1 base from V and 10 bases from J, the junction contained 7 bases not matched to a gene. CDR3 length equals 14 residues. Per germline, CDR1 SGHDN and CDR2 FVKESK. The CDR3 spells CASSQGTRLGEQFF. The CDR3, as DNA: TGTGCCAGCAGCCAAGGGACTAGACTGGGAGAGCAGTTCTTC.

The chain joins TRBV10-3 to TRBJ2-6; D gene unclear. In germline, CDR1 is ENHRY, CDR2 SYGVKD. The CDR3 consists of 11 residues. V gave up 7 bases and J gave up 8 bases, with 6 bases separating them. The CDR3 bases are TGTGCCATCAAGGCGTCCAACGTCCTGACTTTC. This encodes CAIKASNVLTF.

This clonotype was detected a few times. This chain uses TRBV20-1 with TRBJ1-2; 8 bases match TRBD1. V lost 1 base, J lost 7 bases, and 2 bases stayed unmatched. CDR3 length: 12 amino acids. The germline CDR1 and CDR2 sequences are DFQATT and SNEGSKA (reference sequence). DNA for the CDR3: TGCAGTGCTAGAGGAACAGGGGGTGGCTACACCTTC. Translation gives CSARGTGGGYTF.